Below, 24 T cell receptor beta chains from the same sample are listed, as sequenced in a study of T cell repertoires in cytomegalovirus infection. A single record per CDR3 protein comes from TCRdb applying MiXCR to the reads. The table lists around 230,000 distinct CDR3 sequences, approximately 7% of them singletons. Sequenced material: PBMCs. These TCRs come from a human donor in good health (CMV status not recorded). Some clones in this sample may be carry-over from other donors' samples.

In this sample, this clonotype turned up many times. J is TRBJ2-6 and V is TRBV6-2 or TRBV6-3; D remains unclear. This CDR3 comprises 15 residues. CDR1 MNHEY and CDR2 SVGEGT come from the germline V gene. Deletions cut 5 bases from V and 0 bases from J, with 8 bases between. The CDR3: CASSARDSGANVLTF. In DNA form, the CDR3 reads TGTGCCAGCAGTGCCCGTGACTCTGGGGCCAACGTCCTGACTTTC.

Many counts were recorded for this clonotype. CDR3 coding DNA: TGTGCCAGCAGACCCGGGGTGACCGGGGAGCTGTTTTTT. It codes for CASRPGVTGELFF. The chain joins TRBV12-3 or TRBV12-4 to TRBJ2-2; TRBD2 is a possible D gene (5 bases). V was shortened by 6 bases and J by 5 bases, with 10 bases between the two germline ends. This CDR3 contains 13 residues.

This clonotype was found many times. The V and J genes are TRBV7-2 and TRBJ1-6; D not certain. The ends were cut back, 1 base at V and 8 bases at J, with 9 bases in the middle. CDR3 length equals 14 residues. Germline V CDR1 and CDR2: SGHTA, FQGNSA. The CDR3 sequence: CASSLGFTDSPLHF. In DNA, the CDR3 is TGTGCCAGCAGCTTAGGGTTTACCGATTCACCCCTCCACTTT.

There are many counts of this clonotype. The CDR3 sequence: CASSLVLTYEQYF. The CDR3 nucleotides read TGTGCCAGCAGCTTAGTATTGACCTACGAGCAGTACTTC. This chain connects TRBV7-2 to TRBJ2-7; no definite D call. The CDR3 covers 13 residues. Trimming shortened V by 1 base and J by 2 bases, and 6 bases separated the two germline ends. Germline V CDR1 and CDR2: SGHTA, FQGNSA.

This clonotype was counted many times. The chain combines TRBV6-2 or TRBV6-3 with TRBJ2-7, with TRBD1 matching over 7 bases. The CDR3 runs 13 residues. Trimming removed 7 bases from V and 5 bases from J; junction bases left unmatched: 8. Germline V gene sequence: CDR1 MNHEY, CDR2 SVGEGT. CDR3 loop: CASKTDRVDEQYF. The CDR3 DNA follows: TGTGCCAGCAAAACTGACAGGGTCGACGAGCAGTACTTC.

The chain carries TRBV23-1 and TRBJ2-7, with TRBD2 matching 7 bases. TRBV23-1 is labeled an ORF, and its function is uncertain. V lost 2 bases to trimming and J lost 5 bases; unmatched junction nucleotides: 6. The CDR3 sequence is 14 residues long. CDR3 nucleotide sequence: TGCGCCAGCAGTCAAAGGAATGGGGGGGACGAGCAGTACTTC. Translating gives CASSQRNGGDEQYF.

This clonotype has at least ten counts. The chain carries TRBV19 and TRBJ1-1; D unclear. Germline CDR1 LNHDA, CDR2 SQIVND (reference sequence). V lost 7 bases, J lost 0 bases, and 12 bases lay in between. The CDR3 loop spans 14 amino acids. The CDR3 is CASKIGRMNTEAFF. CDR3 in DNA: TGTGCCAGTAAAATAGGACGGATGAACACTGAAGCTTTCTTT.

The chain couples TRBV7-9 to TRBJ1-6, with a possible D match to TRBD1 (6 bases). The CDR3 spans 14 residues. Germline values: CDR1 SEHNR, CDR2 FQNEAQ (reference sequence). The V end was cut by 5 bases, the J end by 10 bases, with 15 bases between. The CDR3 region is CASSLGQQVSPLHF. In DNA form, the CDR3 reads TGTGCCAGCAGCCTAGGACAGCAAGTATCACCCCTCCACTTT.

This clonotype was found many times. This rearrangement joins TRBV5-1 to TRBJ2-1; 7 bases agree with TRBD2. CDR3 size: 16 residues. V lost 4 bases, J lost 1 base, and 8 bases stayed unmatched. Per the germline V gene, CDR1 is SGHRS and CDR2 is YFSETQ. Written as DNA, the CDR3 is TGCGCCAGCAGCCCCGTAGCGCGGGGGTCCTACAATGAGCAGTTCTTC. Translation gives CASSPVARGSYNEQFF.

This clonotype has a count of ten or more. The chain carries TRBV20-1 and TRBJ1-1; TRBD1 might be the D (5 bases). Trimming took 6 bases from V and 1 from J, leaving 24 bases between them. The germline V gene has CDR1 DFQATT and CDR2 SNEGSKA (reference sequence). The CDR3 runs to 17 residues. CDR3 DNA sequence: TGCAGTGCCTTCGGCTTCGTACAGGATCGGACGAACACTGAAGCTTTCTTT. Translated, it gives CSAFGFVQDRTNTEAFF.

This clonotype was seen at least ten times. The CDR3 coding sequence is TGTGCCAGCAGTCCACGCCTGCCTGCAGGCCATCAGCCCCAGCATTTT. This sequence encodes CASSPRLPAGHQPQHF. The chain uses TRBV6-2 or TRBV6-3 and TRBJ1-5; D remains ambiguous. CDR3 length: 16 residues. V was cut by 5 bases and J by 5 bases, with 19 bases left in between. CDR1 and CDR2 from the germline V gene are MNHEY and SVGEGT.

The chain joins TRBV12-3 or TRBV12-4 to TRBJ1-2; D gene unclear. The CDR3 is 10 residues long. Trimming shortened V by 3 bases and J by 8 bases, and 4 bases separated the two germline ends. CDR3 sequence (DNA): TGTGCCAGCAGTTTGGCGGGCTACACCTTC. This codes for CASSLAGYTF.

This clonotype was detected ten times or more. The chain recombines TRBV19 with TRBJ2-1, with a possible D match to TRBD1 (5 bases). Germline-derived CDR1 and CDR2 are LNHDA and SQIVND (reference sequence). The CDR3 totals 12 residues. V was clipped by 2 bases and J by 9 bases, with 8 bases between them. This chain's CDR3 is CASSIQGSEQFF. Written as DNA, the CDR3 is TGTGCCAGTAGTATACAGGGTTCTGAGCAGTTCTTC.

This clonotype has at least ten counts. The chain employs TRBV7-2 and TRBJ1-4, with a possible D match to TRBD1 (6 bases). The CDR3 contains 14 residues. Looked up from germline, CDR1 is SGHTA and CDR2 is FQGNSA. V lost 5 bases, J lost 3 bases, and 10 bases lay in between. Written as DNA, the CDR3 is TGTGCCAGCAGCCCGGGACAAGCTAATGAAAAACTGTTTTTT. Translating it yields CASSPGQANEKLFF.

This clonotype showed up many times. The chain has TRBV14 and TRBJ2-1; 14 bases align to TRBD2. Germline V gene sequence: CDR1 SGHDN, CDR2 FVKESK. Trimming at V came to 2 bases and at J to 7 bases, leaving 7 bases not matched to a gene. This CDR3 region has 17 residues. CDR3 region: CASSQLTGTSGGNEQFF. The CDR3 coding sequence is TGTGCCAGCAGCCAACTAACCGGGACTAGCGGGGGTAATGAGCAGTTCTTC.

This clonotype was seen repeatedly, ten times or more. The CDR3, as DNA: TGCAGTGCTGGACCCTGGGGGCGGGGGGGCGGGGAGACCCAGTACTTC. It specifies CSAGPWGRGGGETQYF. The rearrangement uses TRBV20-1 and TRBJ2-5; 9 bases agree with TRBD2. This CDR3 region has 16 residues. V trimming: 5 bases; J trimming: 5 bases; junction bases outside the gene matches: 15. Germline V lookup: CDR1 DFQATT, CDR2 SNEGSKA (reference sequence).

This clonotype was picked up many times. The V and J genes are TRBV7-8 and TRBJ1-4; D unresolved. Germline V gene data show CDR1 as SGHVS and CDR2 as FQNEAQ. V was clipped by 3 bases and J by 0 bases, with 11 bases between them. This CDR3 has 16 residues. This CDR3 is CASSLGNAPTNEKLFF. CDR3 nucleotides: TGTGCCAGCAGCTTGGGGAACGCCCCAACTAATGAAAAACTGTTTTTT.

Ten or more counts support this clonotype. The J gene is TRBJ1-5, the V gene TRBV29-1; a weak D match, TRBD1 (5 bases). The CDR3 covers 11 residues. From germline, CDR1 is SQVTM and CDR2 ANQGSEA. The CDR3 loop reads CKGWGNQPQHF. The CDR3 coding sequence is TGCAAAGGTTGGGGGAATCAGCCCCAGCATTTT.

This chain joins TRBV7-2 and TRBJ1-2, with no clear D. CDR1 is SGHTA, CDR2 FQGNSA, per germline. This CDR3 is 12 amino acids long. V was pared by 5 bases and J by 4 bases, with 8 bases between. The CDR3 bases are TGTGCCAGCAGCGACCCCCTCTATGGCTACACCTTC. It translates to CASSDPLYGYTF.

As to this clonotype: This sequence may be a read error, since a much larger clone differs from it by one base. Here the CDR3 reads CAWTPGLWEQFF. DNA of the CDR3: TGTGCCTGGACGCCAGGTTTATGGGAGCAGTTCTTC. V and J are TRBV30 and TRBJ2-1; D ambiguous. V was pared by 4 bases and J by 10 bases, with 14 bases between. This CDR3 contains 12 residues. In germline, CDR1 is GTSNPN, CDR2 SVGIG (reference sequence).

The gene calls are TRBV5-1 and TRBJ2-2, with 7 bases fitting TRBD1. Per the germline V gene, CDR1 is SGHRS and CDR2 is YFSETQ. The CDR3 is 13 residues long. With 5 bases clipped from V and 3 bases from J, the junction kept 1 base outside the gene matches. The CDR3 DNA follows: TGCGCCAGCAGAGGACAGGACACCGGGGAGCTGTTTTTT. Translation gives CASRGQDTGELFF.

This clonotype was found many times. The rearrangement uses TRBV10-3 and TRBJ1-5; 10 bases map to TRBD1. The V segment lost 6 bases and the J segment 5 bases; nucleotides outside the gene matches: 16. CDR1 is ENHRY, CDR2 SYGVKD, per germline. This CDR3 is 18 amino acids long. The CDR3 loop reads CAISSPGTGDHLYQPQHF. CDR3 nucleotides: TGTGCCATCAGCTCCCCCGGGACAGGGGACCACCTTTATCAGCCCCAGCATTTT.

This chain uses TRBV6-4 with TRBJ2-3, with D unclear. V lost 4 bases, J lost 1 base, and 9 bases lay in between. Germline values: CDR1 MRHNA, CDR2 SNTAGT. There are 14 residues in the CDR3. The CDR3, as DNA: TGTGCCAGCAGTGTAGTACTGGGCACAGATACGCAGTATTTT. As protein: CASSVVLGTDTQYF.

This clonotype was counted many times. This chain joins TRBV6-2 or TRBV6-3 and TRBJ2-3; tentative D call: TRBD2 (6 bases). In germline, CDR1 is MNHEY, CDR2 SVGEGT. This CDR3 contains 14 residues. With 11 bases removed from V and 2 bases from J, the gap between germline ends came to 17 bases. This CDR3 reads CALREDGATDTQYF. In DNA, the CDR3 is TGTGCCCTAAGGGAGGATGGCGCCACAGATACGCAGTATTTT.